The present entry profiles one T cell receptor (beta chain) with its context. In germline, CDR1 is SEHNR, CDR2 FQNEAQ (reference sequence). Trimming took off 11 bases at V and 3 bases at J, with 16 bases between the two ends. CDR3 length: 13 residues. Clones were read by immunoSEQ multiplex PCR, and TCRdb kept only the in-frame ones, dropping some. This table holds roughly 26,000 clones, 81% found once. This entry is derived from a study of T cells in localized non-small cell lung cancer. The TCR comes from a man aged 40 to 70 with stage III squamous cell lung carcinoma. The source was peripheral blood, collected before any cancer treatment. V gene TRBV7-9 combines with J gene TRBJ2-5; D is tentatively TRBD1 or TRBD2 (5 bases each). This chain's CDR3 is CAVRRGDEETQYF. The DNA for the CDR3 is TGTGCCGTCCGACGAGGGGACGAAGAGACCCAGTACTTC.